A single sample gave rise to the 27 T cell receptor beta chains below, sequenced in a study of shared clonotypes between healthy human individuals. Profiled with immunoSEQ multiplex PCR; TCRdb holds only in-frame clones, not every one. The data hold roughly 1,500,000 clones, with 98% observed a single time. The sample consisted of naive CD4+ T cells sorted from blood. The subset here: CD45RA+ positively selected. The receptors come from a man under 40 in good health.

The chain recombines TRBV10-3 with TRBJ1-5; D not resolved. Trimming stripped 7 bases from V and 0 bases from J, with 7 bases between. Germline V gene sequence: CDR1 ENHRY, CDR2 SYGVKD. The CDR3 has 13 residues. The CDR3 sequence: CAITPDSNQPQHF. In DNA, the CDR3 is TGTGCCATCACTCCAGATAGCAATCAGCCCCAGCATTTT.

The J gene is TRBJ2-6, the V gene TRBV29-1, with 7 bases lining up with TRBD1. The CDR3 has 13 residues. V lost 7 bases, J lost 3 bases, and 3 bases stayed unmatched. Germline CDR1 is SQVTM and CDR2 is ANQGSEA. CDR3 nucleotides: TGCAGCGCCCGGACAGGTGGGGCCAACGTCCTGACTTTC. This encodes CSARTGGANVLTF.

This chain uses TRBV23-1 with TRBJ1-2, with 7 nucleotides matching TRBD1. TRBV23-1 is classed as an ORF, of uncertain function. Germline trimming cut 5 bases from V and 0 bases from J; bases unmatched to any gene: 12. This CDR3 region has 17 residues. The CDR3 bases are TGCGCCAGCAGTATCTTACAGGGGACCCTAACTAACTATGGCTACACCTTC. Its translation: CASSILQGTLTNYGYTF.

This chain links TRBV6-5 with TRBJ1-2; D not resolved. Germline V gene sequence: CDR1 MNHEY, CDR2 SVGAGI. The CDR3 has 15 amino acids. V gave up 4 bases and J gave up 4 bases, with 16 bases separating them. CDR3 amino acids: CASSFYQGVTYGYTF. CDR3 bases: TGTGCCAGCAGTTTTTACCAAGGAGTTACCTATGGCTACACCTTC.

V and J are TRBV18 and TRBJ2-1, with D perhaps matching TRBD2 (6 bases). The CDR3 length is 15 residues. The germline V gene encodes CDR1 KGHSH and CDR2 LQKENI. Trimming left V 3 bases short and J 4 bases short, with 13 bases between. The chain's CDR3 is CASSPLDGTYNEQFF. The CDR3 nucleotides are TGTGCCAGCTCACCGTTGGACGGGACTTACAATGAGCAGTTCTTC.

This clone showed up just once. The J gene is TRBJ2-7, the V gene TRBV28, with D tentatively TRBD2 (6 bases). Germline CDR1 reads MDHEN; CDR2 reads SYDVKM. This CDR3 is 13 amino acids long. Trimming pared 9 bases from V and 5 bases from J, leaving 17 bases between. The CDR3 loop reads CASMEGLANEQYF. In DNA, the CDR3 is TGTGCCAGTATGGAGGGCCTGGCTAACGAGCAGTACTTC.

The chain recombines TRBV27 with TRBJ1-5; TRBD1 agrees at 8 bases. CDR1 and CDR2 (germline): MNHEY, SMNVEV (reference sequence). The CDR3 spans 15 residues. V shed 3 bases, J shed 4 bases, and the junction held 5 bases outside the gene matches. The CDR3 sequence is CASSFSDRENQPQHF. In nucleotides, the CDR3 is TGTGCCAGCAGTTTTTCGGACAGGGAAAATCAGCCCCAGCATTTT.

This chain uses TRBV2 with TRBJ2-7; weak D call: TRBD1 (6 bases). The V and J ends lost 6 bases and 0 bases respectively, with 12 bases between them. Germline-derived CDR1 and CDR2 are SNHLY and FYNNEI. The CDR3 covers 14 residues. The CDR3 sequence: CASRRADSSYEQYF. CDR3 DNA sequence: TGTGCCAGCAGGCGGGCGGACAGCTCCTACGAGCAGTACTTC.

This chain joins TRBV10-3 and TRBJ2-1; D unclear. The CDR3 runs to 14 residues. Germline V gives CDR1 ENHRY, CDR2 SYGVKD. The V and J ends lost 3 bases and 6 bases respectively, with 12 bases between them. DNA for the CDR3: TGTGCCATCAGTGATAGGGTAGTTGGCAATGAGCAGTTCTTC. It translates to CAISDRVVGNEQFF.

The chain links TRBV12-5 to TRBJ2-1; 7 bases are shared with TRBD2. The CDR3 totals 15 residues. With V trimmed by 2 bases and J by 5 bases, 6 bases remained unmatched. Looked up from germline, CDR1 is LGHNT and CDR2 is FRNRAP. CDR3 in DNA: TGTGCTAGTGGTTTGACTAGCGCCCAGGACAATGAGCAGTTCTTC. This translates into CASGLTSAQDNEQFF.

This chain links TRBV6-6 with TRBJ1-2; TRBD1 matches 7 bases. The CDR3 consists of 13 residues. Germline trimming cut 4 bases from V and 6 bases from J; bases unmatched to any gene: 5. CDR1 and CDR2 (germline): MNHNY, SVGAGI (reference sequence). The CDR3 spells CASSLGQTHGYTF. CDR3 in DNA: TGTGCCAGCAGTTTGGGACAGACCCATGGCTACACCTTC.

The genes are TRBV29-1 and TRBJ2-3; 7 bases map to TRBD2. The CDR3 is 14 amino acids. Germline CDR1 reads SQVTM; CDR2 reads ANQGSEA. J gave up 4 bases and V 6 bases, and 10 bases lay outside the gene matches. The CDR3 sequence: CSVQPRLASDTQYF. For the CDR3, the DNA is TGCAGCGTCCAACCCCGACTAGCCTCAGATACGCAGTATTTT.

This clone appeared a single time. The chain couples TRBV5-1 to TRBJ2-2; a weak D match, TRBD1 (9 bases). This CDR3 spans 19 amino acids. V was shortened by 5 bases and J by 5 bases, with 28 bases between the two germline ends. Germline CDR1 and CDR2: SGHRS and YFSETQ. This CDR3 is CASRITGGVRASGTGELFF. CDR3 DNA: TGCGCCAGCAGGATAACAGGGGGCGTACGGGCTAGCGGGACCGGGGAGCTGTTTTTT. Full variable domain (outside the CDR3, taken from reference TRBV5-1 and TRBJ2-2): KAGVTQTPRYLIKTRGQQVTLSCSPISGHRSVSWYQQTPGQGLQFLFEYFSETQRNKGNFPGRFSGRQFSNSRSEMNVSTLELGDSALYLCASRITGGVRASGTGELFFGEGSRLTVL.

V gene TRBV30 combines with J gene TRBJ2-7; D ambiguous. Trimming removed 2 bases from V and 2 bases from J, with 10 bases in between. This CDR3 is 13 amino acids long. The germline CDR1 and CDR2 sequences are GTSNPN and SVGIG (reference sequence). The DNA of the CDR3 is TGTGCCTGGAGTAAGGGATCTCCCTACGAGCAGTACTTC. Translation: CAWSKGSPYEQYF.

V gene TRBV28 combines with J gene TRBJ1-4; D is ambiguous. The CDR3 loop spans 13 amino acids. Germline V gene sequence: CDR1 MDHEN, CDR2 SYDVKM. The V end was cut by 2 bases, the J end by 8 bases, with 9 bases between. The CDR3 DNA sequence: TGTGCCAGCAGTTTAACGGGTGGGGAAAAACTGTTTTTT. Translation gives CASSLTGGEKLFF.

A note on this clone: An end of the junction does not agree with germline; a read error may underlie this. The V call is TRBV7-9, the J call TRBJ2-5, with D maybe TRBD2 (5 bases). Germline V lookup: CDR1 SEHNR, CDR2 FQNEAQ (reference sequence). This CDR3 is 11 amino acids long. This chain's CDR3 is CASSLREDRDF. In nucleotides, the CDR3 is TGTGCCAGCAGCTTACGGGAAGACCGCGACTTC.

This clone appeared a single time. The identical CDR3 is also encoded by other nucleotide sequences in the sample. The V and J genes are TRBV18 and TRBJ2-3; D remains unclear. Trimming removed 0 bases at V and 1 base at J, with 8 bases between. This CDR3 is 15 amino acids long. Germline V lookup: CDR1 KGHSH, CDR2 LQKENI. The CDR3 protein is CASSPPAGGTDTQYF. CDR3 DNA: TGTGCCAGCTCACCACCTGCAGGTGGCACAGATACGCAGTATTTT.

The gene calls are TRBV2 and TRBJ1-1, with no clear D. Germline V gene data show CDR1 as SNHLY and CDR2 as FYNNEI. The CDR3 covers 14 residues. Trimming took off 7 bases at V and 7 bases at J, with 19 bases between the two ends. The CDR3 bases are TGTGCCAGCATCGAGGCGGTACTCCTTCGTGAAGCTTTCTTT. It encodes CASIEAVLLREAFF.

The chain employs TRBV28 and TRBJ1-1; D not certain. CDR1 MDHEN and CDR2 SYDVKM come from the germline V gene. This CDR3 has 12 amino acids. The germline V and J ends were trimmed by 5 bases and 5 bases, with 9 bases remaining between them. The chain's CDR3 is CASSTPGTEAFF. CDR3 in DNA: TGTGCCAGCAGTACACCCGGGACTGAAGCTTTCTTT.

This clone came up once. V is TRBV6-1 and J is TRBJ1-3; 8 positions match TRBD1. The junction had 5 bases not matched to a gene; V was cut back by 1 base and J by 0 bases. This CDR3 is 17 amino acids long. CDR1 and CDR2 from the germline V gene are MNHNS and SASEGT. The DNA for the CDR3 is TGTGCCAGCAGTGAAGGGACAGGGTTGGGCTCTGGAAACACCATATATTTT. Translated, it gives CASSEGTGLGSGNTIYF.

A note on this clone: This sample also contains other DNA sequences that code for the same CDR3. The gene calls are TRBV10-3 and TRBJ2-7; D call uncertain. Germline V gene lookup returns CDR1 ENHRY and CDR2 SYGVKD. The CDR3 spans 12 residues. V gave up 8 bases and J gave up 0 bases, with 8 bases separating them. The CDR3 is CAIGGSSYEQYF. The CDR3 bases are TGTGCCATCGGTGGTAGCTCCTACGAGCAGTACTTC.

The chain has TRBV5-1 and TRBJ2-5; a possible D gene is TRBD1 (7 bases). Per the germline V gene, CDR1 is SGHRS and CDR2 is YFSETQ. With 0 bases removed from V and 3 bases from J, the gap between germline ends came to 15 bases. This CDR3 is built from 16 residues. CDR3 in DNA: TGCGCCAGCAGCTTGGGCGGGACAGCCGGAGAAGAGACCCAGTACTTC. Amino acid sequence: CASSLGGTAGEETQYF.

The V gene is TRBV7-2, the J gene TRBJ2-7; 12 nucleotides align to TRBD1. Germline V gene sequence: CDR1 SGHTA, CDR2 FQGNSA. This CDR3 contains 17 residues. V trimming: 4 bases; J trimming: 7 bases; junction bases outside the gene matches: 14. In nucleotides, the CDR3 is TGTGCCAGCAGCTCCTACCCTCCGGGACAGGGGGCGCGTGAGCAGTACTTC. This sequence encodes CASSSYPPGQGAREQYF.

This rearrangement joins TRBV5-1 to TRBJ2-1; 7 bases line up with TRBD2. Germline CDR1 is SGHRS and CDR2 is YFSETQ. The V segment lost 2 bases and the J segment 2 bases; nucleotides outside the gene matches: 16. This CDR3 has 19 residues. Written as DNA, the CDR3 is TGCGCCAGCAGCTTAGGGGCGGGAGCCCTGCCCACGGCCTACAATGAGCAGTTCTTC. Translated, it gives CASSLGAGALPTAYNEQFF.

The V gene is TRBV28, the J gene TRBJ2-3, with TRBD2 identical over 8 bases. The CDR3 runs 15 residues. The V gene end was trimmed by 4 bases and the J gene end by 6 bases; junction bases not matched to a gene: 9. CDR1 and CDR2 from the germline V gene are MDHEN and SYDVKM. The chain's CDR3 is CASSSPGLVVDTQYF. DNA of the CDR3: TGTGCCAGCAGTTCACCGGGACTAGTAGTTGATACGCAGTATTTT.

The table lists this clone with a count of one. This chain joins TRBV29-1 and TRBJ2-1, with 7 nucleotides matching TRBD1. The germline CDR1 and CDR2 sequences are SQVTM and ANQGSEA. J gave up 3 bases and V 8 bases, and 4 bases lay outside the gene matches. CDR3 length equals 12 residues. CDR3 sequence: CSPTGDYNEQFF. The CDR3 DNA is TGCAGCCCAACAGGGGACTACAATGAGCAGTTCTTC.

Details on this clone: The junction and the germline gene differ at one end; a read error may be behind it. The chain uses TRBV6-1 and TRBJ2-7, with D maybe TRBD1 (6 bases). This CDR3 spans 13 amino acids. The germline gives CDR1 MNHNS, CDR2 SASEGT. In DNA, the CDR3 is TGTGCCAGCAGTACGTCACAGGGCAAAACTCTAGACTTC. This sequence encodes CASSTSQGKTLDF.